These 31 T cell receptor beta chains came from one sample sequenced in a study of shared clonotypes between healthy human individuals. TCRdb's copy holds only in-frame clones and misses some; the assay was immunoSEQ multiplex PCR. The profile shows some 2.1 million clones, 95% of them singletons. The sequenced sample was naive CD4+ T cells sorted from blood. The subset was: CD45RA+ positively selected. These receptors all come from a man between 18 and 35 years old in good health.

V gene TRBV30 combines with J gene TRBJ2-7; 7 bases match TRBD1. The V and J ends lost 3 bases and 0 bases, in that order; junction bases with no gene match: 5. Germline loops: CDR1 GTSNPN, CDR2 SVGIG (reference sequence). CDR3 length equals 14 residues. The CDR3 bases are TGTGCCTGGAGGACTCGACAGGGCTCCTACGAGCAGTACTTC. Residues: CAWRTRQGSYEQYF.

This sequence joins TRBV6-5 and TRBJ1-1, with D maybe TRBD1 (6 bases). Trimming shortened V by 0 bases and J by 5 bases, and 13 bases separated the two germline ends. Germline CDR1 and CDR2: MNHEY and SVGAGI. The CDR3 covers 15 residues. CDR3 residues: CASSYSGGTGTEAFF. The CDR3 nucleotides read TGTGCCAGCAGTTACTCTGGGGGCACGGGGACTGAAGCTTTCTTT.

This clone was seen only once. The chain carries TRBV7-9 and TRBJ1-2; maybe TRBD1 (5 bases). The CDR3 contains 12 residues. V lost 3 bases and J 6 bases, leaving 8 bases between the germline ends. Germline assignment: CDR1 SEHNR and CDR2 FQNEAQ (reference sequence). Here the CDR3 reads CASSFDRNGYTF. The CDR3 DNA reads TGTGCCAGCAGCTTCGACAGAAATGGCTACACCTTC. The full variable domain, in which reference TRBV7-9 and TRBJ1-2 provide the parts outside the CDR3, is DTGVSQNPRHKITKRGQNVTFRCDPISEHNRLYWYRQTLGQGPEFLTYFQNEAQLEKSRLLSDRFSAERPKGSFSTLEIQRTEQGDSAMYLCASSFDRNGYTFGSGTRLTVV.

The chain combines TRBV7-9 with TRBJ2-5; D is uncertain. CDR3 length equals 14 residues. The V end was cut by 3 bases, the J end by 7 bases, with 15 bases between. The germline gives CDR1 SEHNR, CDR2 FQNEAQ (reference sequence). The CDR3 is CASSFTERVSTQYF. For the CDR3, the DNA is TGTGCCAGCAGCTTCACAGAAAGGGTATCGACCCAGTACTTC.

V gene TRBV6-5 combines with J gene TRBJ1-3; TRBD1 is a possible D gene (5 bases). The CDR3 has 15 residues. The germline CDR1 and CDR2 sequences are MNHEY and SVGAGI. V was shortened by 2 bases and J by 2 bases, with 10 bases between the two germline ends. CDR3 loop: CASSYGGATGNTIYF. DNA for the CDR3: TGTGCCAGCAGTTACGGGGGTGCTACTGGAAACACCATATATTTT.

The chain couples TRBV6-1 to TRBJ1-2; unclear D gene. The CDR3 is 13 residues long. V shed 6 bases and J shed 5 bases, with 13 bases lying between them. Germline loops: CDR1 MNHNS, CDR2 SASEGT. The CDR3 loop is CASRATGFYGYTF. The CDR3 nucleotides read TGTGCCAGCAGGGCCACCGGGTTTTATGGCTACACCTTC.

The chain employs TRBV7-2 and TRBJ2-2; D perhaps matches TRBD1 (6 bases). CDR1 and CDR2 from the germline V gene are SGHTA and FQGNSA. The V end was cut by 1 base, the J end by 0 bases, with 15 bases between. The CDR3 is made up of 18 amino acids. The CDR3 sequence is CASSLVSGTTTNTGELFF. CDR3 nucleotides: TGTGCCAGCAGCTTAGTTTCCGGGACAACTACGAACACCGGGGAGCTGTTTTTT.

The chain couples TRBV7-2 to TRBJ2-1, with TRBD1 matching 9 bases. The germline gives CDR1 SGHTA, CDR2 FQGNSA. The CDR3 is 14 amino acids. V lost 5 bases to trimming and J lost 5 bases; unmatched junction nucleotides: 4. CDR3 protein: CASSRDRVNNEQFF. CDR3 nucleotides: TGTGCCAGCAGCCGGGACAGGGTGAACAATGAGCAGTTCTTC.

Concerning this clone itself: This same CDR3 is encoded by further DNA sequences in the sample. This chain links TRBV30 with TRBJ2-1; D unresolved. Trimming shortened V by 1 base and J by 4 bases, and 5 bases separated the two germline ends. In germline, CDR1 is GTSNPN, CDR2 SVGIG (reference sequence). The CDR3 extends over 12 amino acids. CDR3 amino acids: CAWSGGYNEQFF. The CDR3, as DNA: TGTGCCTGGAGTGGGGGATACAATGAGCAGTTCTTC. Drawing the rest from reference TRBV30 and TRBJ2-1, the complete variable domain is SQTIHQWPATLVQPVGSPLSLECTVEGTSNPNLYWYRQAAGRGLQLLFYSVGIGQISSEVPQNLSASRPQDRQFILSSKKLLLSDSGFYLCAWSGGYNEQFFGPGTRLTVL.

Worth noting for this clone: Other DNA variants within this sample encode the same CDR3. This chain connects TRBV5-1 to TRBJ1-1; the D gene is possibly TRBD1 (6 bases). The germline V gene encodes CDR1 SGHRS and CDR2 YFSETQ. Between the trimmed V and J ends, which lost 0 bases and 5 bases, there was a span of 11 bases. The CDR3 has 14 amino acids. CDR3 sequence (DNA): TGCGCCAGCAGCTTGGAATCAGGGGTAACTGAAGCTTTCTTT. Protein product: CASSLESGVTEAFF.

CDR3 in amino acids: CASSVGRSGELFF. In DNA, the CDR3 is TGCGCCAGCAGTGTCGGCCGATCCGGGGAGCTGTTTTTT. The rearrangement joins TRBV10-1 to TRBJ2-2, with D unclear. In germline, CDR1 is WNHNN, CDR2 SYGVQD (reference sequence). The CDR3 covers 13 residues. The V end was cut by 4 bases, the J end by 6 bases, with 9 bases between.

The chain combines TRBV7-8 with TRBJ2-7; 7 nucleotides line up with TRBD1. The length of the CDR3 is 14 residues. Germline-derived CDR1 and CDR2 are SGHVS and FQNEAQ. J was trimmed by 5 bases and V by 5 bases; bases with no gene match: 9. The CDR3 loop reads CASSRLNRGNEQYF. In nucleotides, the CDR3 is TGTGCCAGCAGCAGGCTGAACAGGGGAAACGAGCAGTACTTC.

The rearrangement uses TRBV29-1 and TRBJ1-5, with no clear D. Germline V gene lookup returns CDR1 SQVTM and CDR2 ANQGSEA. The V end was cut by 7 bases, the J end by 5 bases, with 18 bases between. The length of the CDR3 is 14 residues. For the CDR3, the DNA is TGCAGCGCCCAGGAGGGAAGTAGGGATCAGCCCCAGCATTTT. Encoded protein: CSAQEGSRDQPQHF.

This CDR3 reads CASSIGSGSGYTGELFF. CDR3 DNA: TGTGCCAGTAGTATAGGGTCAGGGAGTGGGTACACCGGGGAGCTGTTTTTT. The rearrangement links TRBV19 to TRBJ2-2; D is possibly TRBD1 or TRBD2 (5 bases each). Germline assignment: CDR1 LNHDA and CDR2 SQIVND (reference sequence). The CDR3 extends over 17 amino acids. V lost 1 base and J 3 bases, leaving 15 bases between the germline ends.

J is TRBJ1-1 and V is TRBV5-1, with D maybe TRBD1 (6 bases). CDR1 and CDR2 from the germline V gene are SGHRS and YFSETQ. V lost 2 bases to trimming and J lost 2 bases, with 10 bases between them. This CDR3 spans 14 amino acids. CDR3 DNA sequence: TGCGCCAGCAGCTTAATCAGGGGAAACACTGAAGCTTTCTTT. Translated: CASSLIRGNTEAFF.

V usage is TRBV6-5 and J usage is TRBJ1-6; 10 bases line up with TRBD1. The germline gives CDR1 MNHEY, CDR2 SVGAGI. The CDR3 totals 14 residues. V lost 6 bases, J lost 5 bases, and 1 base stayed unmatched. The CDR3, as DNA: TGTGCCAGCAGAGGGACAGGGGATAATTCACCCCTCCACTTT. Protein sequence: CASRGTGDNSPLHF.

This rearrangement joins TRBV15 to TRBJ2-3, with TRBD2 matching 10 bases. After removal of 9 bases from V and 5 bases from J, the junction contained 11 bases not matched to a gene. Germline CDR1 reads LNHNV; CDR2 reads YYDKDF (reference sequence). This CDR3 has 15 amino acids. CDR3 sequence (DNA): TGTGCCACGGGCAAAGCGGGAGGGCCGATAGATACGCAGTATTTT. Residues: CATGKAGGPIDTQYF.

This clone was observed a single time. The chain is built from TRBV6-5 and TRBJ1-1; D is perhaps TRBD1 (6 bases). The CDR3 contains 15 residues. CDR1 and CDR2 from the germline V gene are MNHEY and SVGAGI. V lost 4 bases and J lost 2, with 14 bases in between. CDR3 in DNA: TGTGCCAGCAGTTTCCCTGGGGGGGGCAACACTGAAGCTTTCTTT. Translation: CASSFPGGGNTEAFF.

The V gene is TRBV5-1, the J gene TRBJ2-1; D is possibly TRBD1 or TRBD2 (6 bases each). Germline CDR1 and CDR2: SGHRS and YFSETQ. The CDR3 contains 16 residues. The ends were cut back, 4 bases at V and 6 bases at J, with 20 bases in the middle. The CDR3 DNA is TGCGCCAGCAGCCCAGGTTTGACTAGGGGGTTCAATGAGCAGTTCTTC. As protein: CASSPGLTRGFNEQFF. The full variable domain, with the rest looked up from reference TRBV5-1 and TRBJ2-1, is KAGVTQTPRYLIKTRGQQVTLSCSPISGHRSVSWYQQTPGQGLQFLFEYFSETQRNKGNFPGRFSGRQFSNSRSEMNVSTLELGDSALYLCASSPGLTRGFNEQFFGPGTRLTVL.

The rearrangement joins TRBV11-2 to TRBJ1-5; TRBD1 is a possible D gene (5 bases). CDR1 is SGHAT, CDR2 FQNNGV, per germline. V lost 1 base and J 3 bases, leaving 10 bases between the germline ends. This CDR3 contains 15 residues. DNA of the CDR3: TGTGCCAGCAGCTTAGGAGGGACCTTCAATCAGCCCCAGCATTTT. Protein: CASSLGGTFNQPQHF.

The rearrangement uses TRBV5-1 and TRBJ2-7, with 9 positions matching TRBD1. CDR1 and CDR2 from the germline V gene are SGHRS and YFSETQ. This CDR3 is 13 amino acids long. The ends lost 5 bases at V and 4 bases at J; junction bases unmatched: 4. In nucleotides, the CDR3 is TGCGCCAGCAGGGGACAGGGTTTTTACGAGCAGTACTTC. Translated, it gives CASRGQGFYEQYF.

The chain is built from TRBV7-9 and TRBJ2-5, with TRBD1 as a possible D gene (6 bases). The CDR3 is made up of 13 amino acids. The germline CDR1 and CDR2 sequences are SEHNR and FQNEAQ (reference sequence). Trimming shortened V by 5 bases and J by 5 bases, and 12 bases separated the two germline ends. The CDR3 bases are TGTGCCAGCAGCCAGGGGAGCTGGGAGACCCAGTACTTC. Translated, it gives CASSQGSWETQYF.

The J gene is TRBJ2-7, the V gene TRBV6-6; D is possibly TRBD1 (5 bases). The CDR3 length is 12 residues. The V gene's germline CDR1 is MNHNY and CDR2 SVGAGI (reference sequence). The V gene lost 6 bases and the J gene lost 2 bases, with 8 bases spanning the gap. This CDR3 reads CASRDTTYEQYF. CDR3 nucleotides: TGTGCCAGCAGGGACACCACCTACGAGCAGTACTTC.

V is TRBV5-1 and J is TRBJ2-3; D possibly corresponds to TRBD2 (5 bases). Germline V gives CDR1 SGHRS, CDR2 YFSETQ. Trimming cost V 5 bases and J 0 bases, with 10 bases left between them. This CDR3 is built from 14 residues. The CDR3 nucleotides read TGCGCCAGCAGACCCAGCGGTAGCACAGATACGCAGTATTTT. Its protein product is CASRPSGSTDTQYF.

This clone occurred once. The chain employs TRBV9 and TRBJ2-2; D tentatively reads TRBD1 or TRBD2 (5 bases each). CDR1 SGDLS and CDR2 YYNGEE come from the germline V gene. V was shortened by 3 bases and J by 0 bases, with 9 bases between the two germline ends. There are 15 residues in the CDR3. The CDR3 here is CASSGDATNTGELFF. CDR3 nucleotide sequence: TGTGCCAGCAGCGGGGACGCCACGAACACCGGGGAGCTGTTTTTT.

This clone was seen only once. This chain links TRBV5-1 with TRBJ2-5; TRBD2 agrees at 8 bases. With V trimmed by 3 bases and J by 5 bases, 12 bases remained unmatched. The CDR3 sequence is 16 residues long. Germline CDR1 and CDR2: SGHRS and YFSETQ. The chain's CDR3 is CASSSSIGLAEETQYF. The CDR3 coding sequence is TGCGCCAGCAGCTCAAGCATCGGACTAGCTGAGGAGACCCAGTACTTC. Filled out from reference TRBV5-1 and TRBJ2-5, the complete variable domain reads KAGVTQTPRYLIKTRGQQVTLSCSPISGHRSVSWYQQTPGQGLQFLFEYFSETQRNKGNFPGRFSGRQFSNSRSEMNVSTLELGDSALYLCASSSSIGLAEETQYFGPGTRLLVL.

This clone was seen a single time. The chain has TRBV5-6 and TRBJ2-7, with a possible D match to TRBD2 (7 bases). The CDR3 is made up of 14 amino acids. From germline, CDR1 is SGHDT and CDR2 YYEEEE. With 4 bases removed from V and 4 bases from J, the gap between germline ends came to 15 bases. The CDR3: CASSPGGREYEQYF. The CDR3 DNA follows: TGTGCCAGCAGCCCGGGGGGCAGGGAGTACGAGCAGTACTTC.

The CDR3 DNA follows: TGTGCCTGGAGTGTAGGTGCTGCTAGCAATCAGCCCCAGCATTTT. The encoded protein is CAWSVGAASNQPQHF. The chain combines TRBV30 with TRBJ1-5; D unclear. V was clipped by 0 bases and J by 0 bases, with 9 bases between them. This CDR3 contains 15 residues. Germline lookup yields CDR1 GTSNPN and CDR2 SVGIG (reference sequence). Full variable domain (missing parts from reference TRBV30 and TRBJ1-5): SQTIHQWPATLVQPVGSPLSLECTVEGTSNPNLYWYRQAAGRGLQLLFYSVGIGQISSEVPQNLSASRPQDRQFILSSKKLLLSDSGFYLCAWSVGAASNQPQHFGDGTRLSIL.

The chain is built from TRBV6-5 and TRBJ1-4, with 9 bases matching TRBD1. CDR3 length equals 14 residues. V shed 6 bases and J 8 bases; nucleotides not matched to a gene: 7. Looked up from germline, CDR1 is MNHEY and CDR2 is SVGAGI. As DNA, the CDR3 is TGTGCCAGCAGCCGGGGACAGGGATGGGAAAAACTGTTTTTT. Residues: CASSRGQGWEKLFF.

This chain joins TRBV7-5 and TRBJ2-1. TRBV7-5 is given as a pseudogene. CDR3 length: 14 amino acids. This chain's CDR3 is CARSSQSLYNEQFF. The CDR3 coding sequence is TGTGCCAGAAGCTCCCAGAGCTTATACAATGAGCAGTTCTTC.

The V call is TRBV7-8, the J call TRBJ1-4; 7 bases agree with TRBD1. Trimming removed 5 bases from V and 7 bases from J; junction bases left unmatched: 7. CDR3 length equals 14 residues. Germline assignment: CDR1 SGHVS and CDR2 FQNEAQ. The CDR3 sequence: CASSPTGRFEKLFF. The DNA for the CDR3 is TGTGCCAGCAGCCCGACAGGGAGATTTGAAAAACTGTTTTTT.